This T cell receptor (beta chain) was recovered during a study of shared clonotypes between healthy human individuals. Study-wide results and caveats: Enrolling few donors narrowed the genetic and exposure-history diversity that was represented.

Donation came from healthy HIV-negative adults that had no recent acute infections or vaccinations. With regard to this clone: Its target is unknown. The same CDR3 can be traced to other DNA sequences in this sample.

The CDR3 runs 16 residues. V was shortened by 1 base and J by 2 bases, with 12 bases between the two germline ends. In germline, CDR1 is SGHTA, CDR2 FQGNSA. When replicate PCRs were run on sorted subsets, they used 200 ng DNA, about 31,000 T cell genomes. Original processing methods: Filtering of immunoSEQ junctional sequences could not match full-length read filtering. Assay: immunoSEQ multiplex PCR; the TCRdb copy retains only in-frame clones and omits some. The V and J calls and clone size were taken over from that table, and D and trimming were inferred from the DNA. Among about 2.3 million clones, approximately 95% were seen once, and the ten largest hold 0.35% to 0.45%.

Material for sequencing was naive CD4+ T cells from PBMCs. This sample's subset: CD45RA+ positively selected. This sequence was found in a man aged 18 to 30 in good health. Some clones in this sample may be carry-over from other donors' samples. V usage is TRBV7-2 and J usage is TRBJ1-5; tentatively, D is TRBD1 (6 bases). CDR3 sequence (DNA): TGTGCCAGCAGCTTAGGGGGGGCGCGCGGCAATCAGCCCCAGCATTTT. Translating gives CASSLGGARGNQPQHF.